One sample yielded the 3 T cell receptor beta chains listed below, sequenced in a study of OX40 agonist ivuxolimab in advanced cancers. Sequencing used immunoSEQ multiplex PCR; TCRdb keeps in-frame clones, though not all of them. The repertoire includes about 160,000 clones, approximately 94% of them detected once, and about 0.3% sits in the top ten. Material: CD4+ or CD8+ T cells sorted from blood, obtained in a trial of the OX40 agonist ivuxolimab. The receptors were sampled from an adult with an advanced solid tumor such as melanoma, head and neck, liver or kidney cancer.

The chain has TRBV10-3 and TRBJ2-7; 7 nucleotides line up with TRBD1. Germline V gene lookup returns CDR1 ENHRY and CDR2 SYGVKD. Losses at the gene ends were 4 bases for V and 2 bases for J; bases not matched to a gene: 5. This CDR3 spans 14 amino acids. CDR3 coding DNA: TGTGCCATCAGTGTCCGGGACAGTCCCTACGAGCAGTACTTC. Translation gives CAISVRDSPYEQYF.

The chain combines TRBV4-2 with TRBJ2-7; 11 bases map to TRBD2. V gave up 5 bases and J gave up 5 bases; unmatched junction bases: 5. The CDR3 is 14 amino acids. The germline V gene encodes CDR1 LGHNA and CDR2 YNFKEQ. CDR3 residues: CASSALAGDHEQYF. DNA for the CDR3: TGTGCCAGCAGCGCACTAGCGGGAGACCACGAGCAGTACTTC.

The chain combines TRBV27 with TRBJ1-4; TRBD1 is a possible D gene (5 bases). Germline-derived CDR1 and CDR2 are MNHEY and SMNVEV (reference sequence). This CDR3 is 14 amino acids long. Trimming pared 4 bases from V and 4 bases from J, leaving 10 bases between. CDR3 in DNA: TGTGCCAGCAGTTCCTACAGGTATAATGAAAAACTGTTTTTT. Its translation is CASSSYRYNEKLFF.